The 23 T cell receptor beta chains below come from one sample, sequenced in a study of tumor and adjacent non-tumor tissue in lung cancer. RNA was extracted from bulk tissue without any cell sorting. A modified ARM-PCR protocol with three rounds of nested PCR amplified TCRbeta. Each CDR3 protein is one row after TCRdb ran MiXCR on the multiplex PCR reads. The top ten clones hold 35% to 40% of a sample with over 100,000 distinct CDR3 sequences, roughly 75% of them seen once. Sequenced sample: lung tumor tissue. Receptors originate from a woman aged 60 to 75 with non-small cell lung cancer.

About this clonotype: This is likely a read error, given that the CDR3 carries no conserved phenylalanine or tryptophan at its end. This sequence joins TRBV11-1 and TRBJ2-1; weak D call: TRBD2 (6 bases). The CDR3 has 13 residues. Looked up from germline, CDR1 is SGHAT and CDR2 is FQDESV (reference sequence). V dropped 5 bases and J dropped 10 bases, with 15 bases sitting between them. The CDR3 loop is CASSSLGGSEQFI. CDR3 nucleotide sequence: TGTGCCAGCAGCAGCCTAGGAGGGAGCGAGCAGTTCATC.

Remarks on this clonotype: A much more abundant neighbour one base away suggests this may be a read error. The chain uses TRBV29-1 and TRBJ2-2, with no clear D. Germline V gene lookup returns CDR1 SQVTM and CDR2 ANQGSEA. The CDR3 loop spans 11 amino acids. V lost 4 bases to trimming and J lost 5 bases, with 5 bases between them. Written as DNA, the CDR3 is TGCAGCGTTGGGGAAACCGGGGAGCTGTTTTTT. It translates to CSVGETGELFF.

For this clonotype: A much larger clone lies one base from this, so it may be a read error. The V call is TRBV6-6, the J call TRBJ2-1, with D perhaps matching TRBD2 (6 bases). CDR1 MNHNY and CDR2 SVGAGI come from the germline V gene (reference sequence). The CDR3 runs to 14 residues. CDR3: CASIGGSSNNEQLF. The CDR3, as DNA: TGTGCCAGCATCGGAGGGAGCAGTAACAATGAGCAGTTATTC.

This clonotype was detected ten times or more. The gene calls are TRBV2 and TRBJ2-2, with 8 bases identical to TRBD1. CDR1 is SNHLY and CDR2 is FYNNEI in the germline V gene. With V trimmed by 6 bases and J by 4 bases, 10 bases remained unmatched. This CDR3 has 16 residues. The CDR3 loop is CASRNRTGHPTGELFF. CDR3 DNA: TGTGCCAGCAGAAATCGGACAGGGCACCCCACCGGGGAGCTGTTTTTT.

CDR3 protein: CASSAWARVNTGELFF. CDR3 in DNA: TGTGCCAGCAGCGCCTGGGCAAGGGTGAATACCGGGGAGCTGTTTTTT. V and J are TRBV11-1 and TRBJ2-2; D remains ambiguous. This CDR3 has 16 amino acids. V lost 5 bases to trimming and J lost 5 bases, with 18 bases between them. Germline loops: CDR1 SGHAT, CDR2 FQDESV (reference sequence).

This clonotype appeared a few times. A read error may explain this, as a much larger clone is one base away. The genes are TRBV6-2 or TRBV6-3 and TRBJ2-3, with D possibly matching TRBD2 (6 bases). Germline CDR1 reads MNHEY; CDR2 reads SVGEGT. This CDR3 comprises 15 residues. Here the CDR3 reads CVSSYSGLQTDTQYF. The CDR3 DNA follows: TGTGTCAGCAGTTACTCAGGACTACAGACAGATACGCAGTATTTT.

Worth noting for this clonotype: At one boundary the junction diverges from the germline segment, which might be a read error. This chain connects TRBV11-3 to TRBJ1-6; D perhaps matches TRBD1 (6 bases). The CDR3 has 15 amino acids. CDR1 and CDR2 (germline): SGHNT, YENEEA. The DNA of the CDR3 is TGTGCCAGCAGCTTAGAGGACAGATATAATACACCCCTACATTTT. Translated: CASSLEDRYNTPLHF. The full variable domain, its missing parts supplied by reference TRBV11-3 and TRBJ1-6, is EAGVVQSPRYKIIEKKQPVAFWCNPISGHNTLYWYLQNLGQGPELLIRYENEEAVDDSQLPKDRFSAERLKGVDSTLKIQPAELGDSAVYLCASSLEDRYNTPLHFGNGTRLTVT.

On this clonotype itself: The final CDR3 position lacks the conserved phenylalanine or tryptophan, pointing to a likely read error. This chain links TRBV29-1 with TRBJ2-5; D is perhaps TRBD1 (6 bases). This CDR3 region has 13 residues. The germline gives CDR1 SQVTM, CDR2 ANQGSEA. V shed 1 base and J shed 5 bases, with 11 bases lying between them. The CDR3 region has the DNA TGCAGCGTTGAAGGGACAGCAAATGAGACCCAGTACTAC. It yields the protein CSVEGTANETQYY.

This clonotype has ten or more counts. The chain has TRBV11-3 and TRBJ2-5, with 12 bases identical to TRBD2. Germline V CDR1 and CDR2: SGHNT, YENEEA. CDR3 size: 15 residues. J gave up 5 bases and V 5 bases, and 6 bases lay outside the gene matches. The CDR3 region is CASSPLAGGPETQYF. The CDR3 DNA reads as TGTGCCAGCAGCCCTCTAGCGGGGGGGCCCGAGACCCAGTACTTC. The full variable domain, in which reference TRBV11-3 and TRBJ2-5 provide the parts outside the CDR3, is EAGVVQSPRYKIIEKKQPVAFWCNPISGHNTLYWYLQNLGQGPELLIRYENEEAVDDSQLPKDRFSAERLKGVDSTLKIQPAELGDSAVYLCASSPLAGGPETQYFGPGTRLLVL.

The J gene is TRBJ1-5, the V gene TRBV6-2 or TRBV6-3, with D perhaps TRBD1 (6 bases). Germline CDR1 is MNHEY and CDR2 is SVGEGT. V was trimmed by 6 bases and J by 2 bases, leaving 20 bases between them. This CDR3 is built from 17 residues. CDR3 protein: CASSETGAEEGNQPQHF. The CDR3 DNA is TGTGCCAGCAGCGAAACGGGGGCAGAAGAGGGCAATCAGCCCCAGCATTTT.

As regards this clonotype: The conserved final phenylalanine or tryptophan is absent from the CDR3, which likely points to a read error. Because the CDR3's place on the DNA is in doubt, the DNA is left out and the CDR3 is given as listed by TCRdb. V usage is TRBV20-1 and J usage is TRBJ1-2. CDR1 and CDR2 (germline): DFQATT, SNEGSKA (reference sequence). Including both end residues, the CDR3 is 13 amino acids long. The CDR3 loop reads CSASEGNGYGYTL.

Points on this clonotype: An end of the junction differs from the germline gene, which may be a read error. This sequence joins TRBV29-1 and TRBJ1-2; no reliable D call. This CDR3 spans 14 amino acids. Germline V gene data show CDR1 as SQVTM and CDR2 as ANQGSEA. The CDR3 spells CSVQFDTSNYGYTF. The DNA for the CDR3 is TGTAGCGTCCAATTCGACACATCTAACTATGGCTACACCTTC.

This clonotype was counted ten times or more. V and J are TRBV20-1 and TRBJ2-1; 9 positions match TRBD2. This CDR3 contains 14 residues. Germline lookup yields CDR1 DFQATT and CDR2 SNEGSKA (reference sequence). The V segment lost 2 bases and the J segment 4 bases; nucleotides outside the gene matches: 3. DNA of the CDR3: TGCAGTGCTAGAAGACTAGCGGAATACAATGAGCAGTTCTTC. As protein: CSARRLAEYNEQFF.

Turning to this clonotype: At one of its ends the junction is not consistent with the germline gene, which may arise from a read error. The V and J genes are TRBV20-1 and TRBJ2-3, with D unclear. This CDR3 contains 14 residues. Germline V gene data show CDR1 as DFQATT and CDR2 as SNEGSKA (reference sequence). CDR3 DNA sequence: TGCAGTGCTAGAGATTCCGGCAGTACAGATACGCGGTATTTT. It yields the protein CSARDSGSTDTRYF.

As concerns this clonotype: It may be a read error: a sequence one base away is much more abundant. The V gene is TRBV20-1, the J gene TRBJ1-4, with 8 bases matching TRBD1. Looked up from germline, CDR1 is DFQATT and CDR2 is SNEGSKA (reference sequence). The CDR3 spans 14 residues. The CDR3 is CTARNLQGVEKLFF. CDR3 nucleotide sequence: TGCACTGCTAGAAACTTACAGGGGGTGGAAAAACTGTTTTTT.

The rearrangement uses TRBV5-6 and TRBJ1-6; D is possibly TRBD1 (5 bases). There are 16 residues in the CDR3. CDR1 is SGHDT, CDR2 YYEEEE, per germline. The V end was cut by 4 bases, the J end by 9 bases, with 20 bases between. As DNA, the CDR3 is TGTGCCAGCAGCCCAGACTTGGGGGTGGGCGGTTCACCCCTCCACTTT. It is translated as CASSPDLGVGGSPLHF.

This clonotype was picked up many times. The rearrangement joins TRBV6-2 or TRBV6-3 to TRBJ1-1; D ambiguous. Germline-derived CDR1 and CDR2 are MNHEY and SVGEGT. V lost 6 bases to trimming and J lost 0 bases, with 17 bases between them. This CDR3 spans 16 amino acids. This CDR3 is CASSPWIGVMNTEAFF. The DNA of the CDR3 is TGTGCCAGCAGCCCCTGGATCGGGGTTATGAACACTGAAGCTTTCTTT.

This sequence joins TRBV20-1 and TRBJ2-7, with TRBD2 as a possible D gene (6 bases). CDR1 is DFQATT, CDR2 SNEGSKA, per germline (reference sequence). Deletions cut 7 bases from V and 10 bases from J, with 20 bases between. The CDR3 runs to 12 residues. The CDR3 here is CSVVGQTGEQYF. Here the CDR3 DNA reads TGCAGTGTTGTCGGACAAACGGGGGAACAGTACTTC.

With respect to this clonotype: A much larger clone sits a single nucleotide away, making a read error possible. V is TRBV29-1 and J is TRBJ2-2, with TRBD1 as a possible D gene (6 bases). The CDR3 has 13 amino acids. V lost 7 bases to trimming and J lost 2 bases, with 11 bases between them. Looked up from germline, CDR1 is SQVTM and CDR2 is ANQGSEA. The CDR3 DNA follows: TGCAGCGCTTGGACAGTAAACACCGGGGAGCTGTTTTTT. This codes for CSAWTVNTGELFF.

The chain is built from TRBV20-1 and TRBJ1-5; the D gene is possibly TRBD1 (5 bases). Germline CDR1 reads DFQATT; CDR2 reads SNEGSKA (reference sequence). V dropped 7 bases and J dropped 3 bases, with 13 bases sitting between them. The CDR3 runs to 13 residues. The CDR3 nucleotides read TGCAGTGGATTAGGACACCCCAATCAGCCCCAGCATTTT. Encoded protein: CSGLGHPNQPQHF.

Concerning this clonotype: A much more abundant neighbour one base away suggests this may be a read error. The CDR3 DNA reads TGCAGTGCTAGAATGGGAGACAGAGGGTCTGGGGCCAACATCCTGACTTTC. Translation: CSARMGDRGSGANILTF. The chain recombines TRBV20-1 with TRBJ2-6; D possibly uses TRBD1 or TRBD2 (5 bases each). CDR1 and CDR2 (germline): DFQATT, SNEGSKA (reference sequence). This CDR3 has 17 residues.

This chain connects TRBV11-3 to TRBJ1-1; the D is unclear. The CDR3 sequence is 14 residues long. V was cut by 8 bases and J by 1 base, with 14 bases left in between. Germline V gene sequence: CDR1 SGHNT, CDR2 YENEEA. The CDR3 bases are TGTGCCAGCCCGGCCCAGGACGCGAACACTGAAGCTTTCTTT. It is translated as CASPAQDANTEAFF.

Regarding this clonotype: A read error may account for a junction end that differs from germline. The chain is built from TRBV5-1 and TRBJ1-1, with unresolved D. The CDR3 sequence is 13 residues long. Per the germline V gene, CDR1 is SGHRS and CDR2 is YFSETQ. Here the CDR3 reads CTCSLAGNTEAFF. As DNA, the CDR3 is TGTACCTGCAGCTTGGCCGGGAACACTGAAGCTTTCTTT.